This section outlines one TCR beta chain sequence together with its context. The source of the sample is a study of control samples from healthy donors and cancer patients. Sequenced by immunoSEQ multiplex PCR; TCRdb stores in-frame clones only, minus some. This sample has roughly 170,000 clones, with approximately 92% found just once. The CDR3 extends over 13 amino acids. V lost 8 bases and J lost 2, with 7 bases in between. Germline loops: CDR1 MNHNY, CDR2 SVGAGI (reference sequence). Sequencing input: blood. The TCR sequence derives from a woman aged 40 to 55 in good health. The chain has TRBV6-6 and TRBJ2-6, with D perhaps being TRBD1 or TRBD2 (5 bases each). The CDR3 region has the DNA TGTGCCAGCGGGGGTCCTGGGGCCAACGTCCTGACTTTC. This codes for CASGGPGANVLTF.